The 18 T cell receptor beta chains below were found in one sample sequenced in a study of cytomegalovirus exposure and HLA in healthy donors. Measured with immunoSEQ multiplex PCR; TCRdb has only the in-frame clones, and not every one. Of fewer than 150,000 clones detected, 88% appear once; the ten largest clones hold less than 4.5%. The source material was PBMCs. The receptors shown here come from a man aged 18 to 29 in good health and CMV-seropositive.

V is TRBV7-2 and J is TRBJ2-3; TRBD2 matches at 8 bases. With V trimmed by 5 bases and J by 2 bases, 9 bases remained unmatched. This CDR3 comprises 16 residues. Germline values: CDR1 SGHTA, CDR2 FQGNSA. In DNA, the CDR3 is TGTGCCAGCAGCCCACATAGCGGGGACCTCACAGATACGCAGTATTTT. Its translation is CASSPHSGDLTDTQYF.

CDR3 DNA: TGTGCCAGCACCCGAACGACAGGCCCCTACGAGCAGTACTTC. It is translated as CASTRTTGPYEQYF. The V gene is TRBV18, the J gene TRBJ2-7, with D perhaps matching TRBD1 (6 bases). Trimming removed 8 bases from V and 2 bases from J, with 16 bases in between. The CDR3 is 14 residues long. In germline, CDR1 is KGHSH, CDR2 LQKENI.

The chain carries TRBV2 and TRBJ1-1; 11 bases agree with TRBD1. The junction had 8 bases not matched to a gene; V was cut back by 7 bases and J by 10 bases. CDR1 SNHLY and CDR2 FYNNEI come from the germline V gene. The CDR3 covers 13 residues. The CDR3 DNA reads TGTGCCAGCATTCTCGGACAGGGGGCAAGAGCTTTCTTT. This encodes CASILGQGARAFF. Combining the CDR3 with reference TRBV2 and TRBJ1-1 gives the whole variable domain EPEVTQTPSHQVTQMGQEVILRCVPISNHLYFYWYRQILGQKVEFLVSFYNNEISEKSEIFDDQFSVERPDGSNFTLKIRSTKLEDSAMYFCASILGQGARAFFGQGTRLTVV.

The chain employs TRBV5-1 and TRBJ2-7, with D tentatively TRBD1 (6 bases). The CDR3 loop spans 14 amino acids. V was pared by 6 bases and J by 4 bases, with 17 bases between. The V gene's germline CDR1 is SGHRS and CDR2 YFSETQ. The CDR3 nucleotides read TGCGCCAGCACAGAACCGGGACATCCTTACGAGCAGTACTTC. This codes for CASTEPGHPYEQYF.

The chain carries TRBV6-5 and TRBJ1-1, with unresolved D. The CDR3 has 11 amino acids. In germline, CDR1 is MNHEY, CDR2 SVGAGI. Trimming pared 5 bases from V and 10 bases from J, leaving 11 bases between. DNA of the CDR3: TGTGCCAGCAGTGGAGAGTTTGGAGCTTTCTTT. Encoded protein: CASSGEFGAFF.

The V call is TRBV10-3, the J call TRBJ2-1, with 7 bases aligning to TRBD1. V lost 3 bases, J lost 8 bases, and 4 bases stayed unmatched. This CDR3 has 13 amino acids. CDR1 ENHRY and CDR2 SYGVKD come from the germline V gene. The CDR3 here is CAISDFGQDEQFF. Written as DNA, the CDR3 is TGTGCCATCAGTGATTTCGGACAGGATGAGCAGTTCTTC.

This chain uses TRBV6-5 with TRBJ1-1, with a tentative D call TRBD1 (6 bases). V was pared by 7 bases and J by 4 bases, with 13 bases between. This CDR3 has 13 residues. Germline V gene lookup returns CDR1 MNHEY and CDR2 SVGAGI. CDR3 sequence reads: CASNREFGTEAFF. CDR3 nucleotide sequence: TGTGCCAGCAACAGGGAATTTGGCACTGAAGCTTTCTTT.

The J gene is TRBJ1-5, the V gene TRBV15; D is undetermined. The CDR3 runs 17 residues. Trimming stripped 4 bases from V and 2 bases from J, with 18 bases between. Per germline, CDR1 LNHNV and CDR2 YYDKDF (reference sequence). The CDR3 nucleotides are TGTGCCACCAGCAAAGAGAGAGCGGGGTTTGGCAATCAGCCCCAGCATTTT. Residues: CATSKERAGFGNQPQHF.

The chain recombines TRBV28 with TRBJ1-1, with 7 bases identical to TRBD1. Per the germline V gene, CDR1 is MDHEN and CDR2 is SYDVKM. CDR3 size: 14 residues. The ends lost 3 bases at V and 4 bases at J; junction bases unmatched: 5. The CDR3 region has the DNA TGTGCCAGCAGTTTCCCGGCAGGGGGCACTGAAGCTTTCTTT. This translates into CASSFPAGGTEAFF.

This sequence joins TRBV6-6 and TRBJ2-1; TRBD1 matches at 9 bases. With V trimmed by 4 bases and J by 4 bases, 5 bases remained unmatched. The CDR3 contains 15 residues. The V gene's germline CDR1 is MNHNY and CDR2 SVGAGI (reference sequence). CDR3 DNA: TGTGCCAGCAGTTCTGGACAGGGGAGATACAATGAGCAGTTCTTC. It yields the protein CASSSGQGRYNEQFF.

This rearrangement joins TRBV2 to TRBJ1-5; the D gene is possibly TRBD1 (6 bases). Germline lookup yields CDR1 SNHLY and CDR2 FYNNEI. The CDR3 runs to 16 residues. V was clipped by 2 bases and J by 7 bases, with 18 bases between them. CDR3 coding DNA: TGTGCCAGCAGTGAACGACGCGGGGGGGCCGGGCAGCCCCAGCATTTT. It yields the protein CASSERRGGAGQPQHF.

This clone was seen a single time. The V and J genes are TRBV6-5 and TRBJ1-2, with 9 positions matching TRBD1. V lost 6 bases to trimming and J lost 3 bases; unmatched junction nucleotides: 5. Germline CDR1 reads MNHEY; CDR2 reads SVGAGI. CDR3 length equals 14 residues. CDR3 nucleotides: TGTGCCAGCAGGACGACAGGGGGAGACTATGGCTACACCTTC. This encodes CASRTTGGDYGYTF.

The CDR3 loop is CASNTGGWTEAFF. The CDR3 nucleotides read TGTGCCAGCAACACCGGGGGGTGGACTGAAGCTTTCTTT. The chain recombines TRBV19 with TRBJ1-1; a weak D match, TRBD1 (5 bases). CDR1 and CDR2 from the germline V gene are LNHDA and SQIVND (reference sequence). The CDR3 has 13 amino acids. Trimming removed 9 bases at V and 5 bases at J, with 16 bases between.

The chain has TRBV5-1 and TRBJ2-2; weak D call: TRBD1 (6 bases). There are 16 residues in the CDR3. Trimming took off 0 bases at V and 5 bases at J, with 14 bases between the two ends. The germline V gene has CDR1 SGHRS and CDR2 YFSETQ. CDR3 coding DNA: TGCGCCAGCAGCTTGGCCCTGGACAGCTTAACCGGGGAGCTGTTTTTT. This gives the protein CASSLALDSLTGELFF.

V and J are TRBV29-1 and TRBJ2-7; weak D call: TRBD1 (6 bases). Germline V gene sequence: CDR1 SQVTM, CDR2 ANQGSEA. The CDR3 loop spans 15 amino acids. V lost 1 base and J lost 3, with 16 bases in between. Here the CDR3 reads CSVEVIHRANYEQYF. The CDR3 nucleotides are TGCAGCGTTGAAGTAATTCACAGGGCTAACTACGAGCAGTACTTC.

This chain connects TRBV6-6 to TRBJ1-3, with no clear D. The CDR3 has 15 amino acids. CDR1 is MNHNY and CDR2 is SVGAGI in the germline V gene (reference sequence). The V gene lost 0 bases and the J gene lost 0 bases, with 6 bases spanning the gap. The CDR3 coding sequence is TGTGCCAGCAGTTACTCGAGGTTCTCTGGAAACACCATATATTTT. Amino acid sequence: CASSYSRFSGNTIYF.

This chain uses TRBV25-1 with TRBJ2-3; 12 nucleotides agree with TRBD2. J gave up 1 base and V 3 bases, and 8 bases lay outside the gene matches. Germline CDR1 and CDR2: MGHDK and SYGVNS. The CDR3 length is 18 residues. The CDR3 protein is CASSDPSWTSGGTDTQYF. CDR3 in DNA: TGTGCCAGCAGTGACCCTAGTTGGACTAGCGGGGGCACAGATACGCAGTATTTT.

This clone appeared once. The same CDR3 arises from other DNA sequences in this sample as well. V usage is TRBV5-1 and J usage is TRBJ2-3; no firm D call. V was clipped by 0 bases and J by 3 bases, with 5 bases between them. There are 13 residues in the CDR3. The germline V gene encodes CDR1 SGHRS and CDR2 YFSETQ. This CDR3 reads CASSLAGTDTQYF. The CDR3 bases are TGCGCCAGCAGCTTGGCCGGGACAGATACGCAGTATTTT.